This T cell receptor (beta chain) was obtained from a study of T cell changes during pregnancy in multiple sclerosis. The CDR3 is 15 residues long. CDR1 and CDR2 (germline): SEHNR, FQNEAQ (reference sequence). Losses at the gene ends were 8 bases for V and 9 bases for J; bases not matched to a gene: 12. Repertoires were generated with immunoSEQ multiplex PCR, while TCRdb's copy carries only in-frame clones and drops some. The sample shows fewer than 50,000 clones, around 91% of them seen only once. The specimen comprised CD8+ T cells from peripheral blood mononuclear cells, sampled in the first trimester of pregnancy. The receptor was isolated from a female donor with multiple sclerosis, enrolled in a pregnancy study. The gene calls are TRBV7-9 and TRBJ2-3, with 12 bases lining up with TRBD2. CDR3 sequence reads: CASGRLAGEEKTQYF. CDR3 nucleotides: TGTGCCAGCGGACGACTAGCGGGAGAAGAGAAAACGCAGTATTTT. Supplemented by reference TRBV7-9 and TRBJ2-3, the full variable domain reads DTGVSQNPRHKITKRGQNVTFRCDPISEHNRLYWYRQTLGQGPEFLTYFQNEAQLEKSRLLSDRFSAERPKGSFSTLEIQRTEQGDSAMYLCASGRLAGEEKTQYFGPGTRLTVL.